This TCR beta chain was captured by sequencing in a study of T cell responses to AZD1222 COVID-19 vaccine. Findings and caveats of the study: Researchers took repertoire samples only after the peak T cell response had come.

With 2 bases clipped from V and 5 bases from J, the junction kept 10 bases outside the gene matches. There are 16 residues in the CDR3. Germline CDR1 and CDR2: SGHNT and YYREEE (reference sequence). TCRdb keeps only in-frame clones here, not all; method: immunoSEQ multiplex PCR. Seen here are around 91,000 clones, more than 85% observed once, and the top ten hold around 8.6%. Regarding this clone: The antigen is not known.

This TCR was sampled from an adult who received the AZD1222 COVID-19 vaccine. The sample was peripheral blood, taken 28 days after the second AZD1222 dose. This chain links TRBV5-4 with TRBJ2-7, with TRBD2 matching over 10 bases. CDR3 nucleotides: TGTGCCAGCAGCTTTTCTAGCGGGAGTGAATTCAACGAGCAGTACTTC. Protein: CASSFSSGSEFNEQYF.